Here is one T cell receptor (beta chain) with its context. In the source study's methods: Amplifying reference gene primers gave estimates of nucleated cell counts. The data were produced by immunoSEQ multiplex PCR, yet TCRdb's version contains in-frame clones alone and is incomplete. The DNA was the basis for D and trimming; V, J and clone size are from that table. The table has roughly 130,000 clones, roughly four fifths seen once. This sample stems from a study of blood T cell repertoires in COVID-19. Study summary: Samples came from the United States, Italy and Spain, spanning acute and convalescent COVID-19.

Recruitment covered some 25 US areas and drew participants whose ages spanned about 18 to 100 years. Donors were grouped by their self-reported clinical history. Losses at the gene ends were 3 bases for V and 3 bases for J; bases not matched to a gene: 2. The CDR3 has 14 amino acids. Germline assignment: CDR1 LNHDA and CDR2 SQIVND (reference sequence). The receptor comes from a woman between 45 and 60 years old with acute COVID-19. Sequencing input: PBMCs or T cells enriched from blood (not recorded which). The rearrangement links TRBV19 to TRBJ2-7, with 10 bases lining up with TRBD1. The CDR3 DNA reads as TGTGCCAGTAGTATTGGACAGGGGGACTACGAGCAGTACTTC. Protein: CASSIGQGDYEQYF.